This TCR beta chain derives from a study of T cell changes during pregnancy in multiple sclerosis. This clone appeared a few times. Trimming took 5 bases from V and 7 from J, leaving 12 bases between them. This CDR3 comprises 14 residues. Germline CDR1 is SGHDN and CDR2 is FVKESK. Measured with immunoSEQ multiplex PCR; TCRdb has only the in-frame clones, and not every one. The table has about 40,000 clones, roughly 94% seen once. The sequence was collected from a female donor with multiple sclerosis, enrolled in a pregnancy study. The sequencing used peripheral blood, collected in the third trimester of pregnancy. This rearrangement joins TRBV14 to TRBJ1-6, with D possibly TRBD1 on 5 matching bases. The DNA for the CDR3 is TGTGCCAGCAGCGCCGAGACAGCCAATTCACCCCTCCACTTT. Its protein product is CASSAETANSPLHF.